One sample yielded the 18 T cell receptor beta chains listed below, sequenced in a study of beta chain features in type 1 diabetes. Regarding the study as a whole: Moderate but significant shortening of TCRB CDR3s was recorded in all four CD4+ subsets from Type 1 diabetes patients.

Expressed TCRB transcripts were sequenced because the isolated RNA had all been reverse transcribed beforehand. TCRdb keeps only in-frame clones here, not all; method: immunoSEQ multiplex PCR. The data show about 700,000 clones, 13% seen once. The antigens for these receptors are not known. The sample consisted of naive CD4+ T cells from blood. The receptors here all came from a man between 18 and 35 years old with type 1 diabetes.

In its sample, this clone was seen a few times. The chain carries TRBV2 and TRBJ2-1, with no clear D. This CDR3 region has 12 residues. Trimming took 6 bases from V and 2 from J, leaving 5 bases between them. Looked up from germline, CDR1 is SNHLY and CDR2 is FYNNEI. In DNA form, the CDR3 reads TGTGCCAGCAGGGGGACCTACAATGAGCAGTTCTTC. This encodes CASRGTYNEQFF.

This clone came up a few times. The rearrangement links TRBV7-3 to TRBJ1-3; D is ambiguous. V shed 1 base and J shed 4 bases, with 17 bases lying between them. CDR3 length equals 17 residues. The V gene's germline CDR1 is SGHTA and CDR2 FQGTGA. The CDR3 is CASSLRSNRAGGNTIYF. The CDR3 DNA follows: TGTGCCAGCAGCTTAAGGTCAAATCGGGCAGGAGGAAACACCATATATTTT.

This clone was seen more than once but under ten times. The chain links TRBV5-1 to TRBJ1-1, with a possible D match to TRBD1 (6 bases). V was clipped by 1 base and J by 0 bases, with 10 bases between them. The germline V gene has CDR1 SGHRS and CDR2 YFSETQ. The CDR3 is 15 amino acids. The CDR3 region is CASSLQGHLNTEAFF. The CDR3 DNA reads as TGCGCCAGCAGCTTGCAGGGACACCTGAACACTGAAGCTTTCTTT. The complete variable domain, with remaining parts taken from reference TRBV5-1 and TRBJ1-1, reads KAGVTQTPRYLIKTRGQQVTLSCSPISGHRSVSWYQQTPGQGLQFLFEYFSETQRNKGNFPGRFSGRQFSNSRSEMNVSTLELGDSALYLCASSLQGHLNTEAFFGQGTRLTVV.

DNA for the CDR3: TGTGCCTGGACCGGACAGGGAGGGGGCACTGAAGCTTTCTTT. It is translated as CAWTGQGGGTEAFF. V is TRBV30 and J is TRBJ1-1; TRBD1 matches 8 bases. Per germline, CDR1 GTSNPN and CDR2 SVGIG (reference sequence). V was pared by 4 bases and J by 4 bases, with 8 bases of the junction left unmatched. The CDR3 is 14 amino acids.

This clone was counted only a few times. The CDR3 is CASSANSPLHF. The CDR3 DNA follows: TGTGCCAGCAGCGCAAATTCACCCCTCCACTTT. The J gene is TRBJ1-6, the V gene TRBV7-2; D call uncertain. In germline, CDR1 is SGHTA, CDR2 FQGNSA. V was clipped by 5 bases and J by 7 bases, with 3 bases between them. This CDR3 has 11 residues. The full variable domain, in which reference TRBV7-2 and TRBJ1-6 provide the parts outside the CDR3, is GAGVSQSPSNKVTEKGKDVELRCDPISGHTALYWYRQSLGQGLEFLIYFQGNSAPDKSGLPSDRFSAERTGGSVSTLTIQRTQQEDSAVYLCASSANSPLHFGNGTRLTVT.

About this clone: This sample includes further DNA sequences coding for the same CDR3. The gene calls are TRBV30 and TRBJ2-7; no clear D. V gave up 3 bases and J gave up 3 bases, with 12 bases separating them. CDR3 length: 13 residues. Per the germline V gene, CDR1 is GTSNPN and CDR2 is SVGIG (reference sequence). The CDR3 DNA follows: TGTGCCTGGAGCCGAGGCCCTAGCTACGAGCAGTACTTC. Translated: CAWSRGPSYEQYF. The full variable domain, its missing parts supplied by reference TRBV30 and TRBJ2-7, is SQTIHQWPATLVQPVGSPLSLECTVEGTSNPNLYWYRQAAGRGLQLLFYSVGIGQISSEVPQNLSASRPQDRQFILSSKKLLLSDSGFYLCAWSRGPSYEQYFGPGTRLTVT.

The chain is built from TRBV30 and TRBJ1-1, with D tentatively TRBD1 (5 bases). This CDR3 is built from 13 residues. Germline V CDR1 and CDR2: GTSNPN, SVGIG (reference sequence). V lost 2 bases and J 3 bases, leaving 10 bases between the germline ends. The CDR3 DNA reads TGTGCCTGGAGTAGGGGCGTAGACACTGAAGCTTTCTTT. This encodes CAWSRGVDTEAFF.

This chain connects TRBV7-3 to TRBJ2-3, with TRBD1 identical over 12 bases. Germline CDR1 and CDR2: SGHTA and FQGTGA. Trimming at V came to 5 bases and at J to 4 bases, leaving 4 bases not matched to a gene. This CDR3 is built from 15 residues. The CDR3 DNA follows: TGTGCCAGCAGCCTCCGGGACAGGGGGCCAGATACGCAGTATTTT. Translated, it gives CASSLRDRGPDTQYF.

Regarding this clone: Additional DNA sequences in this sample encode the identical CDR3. The CDR3 nucleotides read TGTGCCAGTAGTTCGGGACAGGGAGAGTATGGCTACACCTTC. It specifies CASSSGQGEYGYTF. This rearrangement joins TRBV19 to TRBJ1-2, with TRBD1 matching over 9 bases. Germline V gene lookup returns CDR1 LNHDA and CDR2 SQIVND (reference sequence). The trim removed 5 bases at V and 5 bases at J, leaving 6 bases unmatched. This CDR3 region has 14 residues. The complete variable domain, with remaining parts taken from reference TRBV19 and TRBJ1-2, reads DGGITQSPKYLFRKEGQNVTLSCEQNLNHDAMYWYRQDPGQGLRLIYYSQIVNDFQKGDIAEGYSVSREKKESFPLTVTSAQKNPTAFYLCASSSGQGEYGYTFGSGTRLTVV.

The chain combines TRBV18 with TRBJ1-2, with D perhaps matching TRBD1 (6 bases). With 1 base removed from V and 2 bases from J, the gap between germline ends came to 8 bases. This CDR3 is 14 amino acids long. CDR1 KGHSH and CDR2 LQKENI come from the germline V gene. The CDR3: CASSPLTGNYGYTF. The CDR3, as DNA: TGTGCCAGCTCACCACTTACAGGGAACTATGGCTACACCTTC.

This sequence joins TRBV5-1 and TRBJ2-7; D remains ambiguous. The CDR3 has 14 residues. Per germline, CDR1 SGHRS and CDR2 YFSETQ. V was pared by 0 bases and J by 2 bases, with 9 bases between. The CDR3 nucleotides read TGCGCCAGCAGCTTGGACCCTCAAACCTACGAGCAGTACTTC. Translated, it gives CASSLDPQTYEQYF. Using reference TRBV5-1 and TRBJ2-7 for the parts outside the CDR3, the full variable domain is KAGVTQTPRYLIKTRGQQVTLSCSPISGHRSVSWYQQTPGQGLQFLFEYFSETQRNKGNFPGRFSGRQFSNSRSEMNVSTLELGDSALYLCASSLDPQTYEQYFGPGTRLTVT.

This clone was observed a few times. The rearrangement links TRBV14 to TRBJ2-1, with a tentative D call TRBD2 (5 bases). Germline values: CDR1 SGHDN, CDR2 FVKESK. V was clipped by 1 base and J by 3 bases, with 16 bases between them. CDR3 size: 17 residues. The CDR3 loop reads CASSQGRRGKVYNEQFF. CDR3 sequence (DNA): TGTGCCAGCAGCCAAGGGCGGCGAGGGAAAGTCTACAATGAGCAGTTCTTC.

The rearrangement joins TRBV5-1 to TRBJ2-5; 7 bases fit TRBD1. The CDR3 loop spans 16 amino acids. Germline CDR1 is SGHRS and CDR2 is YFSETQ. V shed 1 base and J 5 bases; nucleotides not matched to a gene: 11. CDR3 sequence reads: CASSLIGHRGEETQYF. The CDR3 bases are TGCGCCAGCAGCTTGATCGGGCACAGGGGAGAGGAGACCCAGTACTTC. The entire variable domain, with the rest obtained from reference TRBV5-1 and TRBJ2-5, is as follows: KAGVTQTPRYLIKTRGQQVTLSCSPISGHRSVSWYQQTPGQGLQFLFEYFSETQRNKGNFPGRFSGRQFSNSRSEMNVSTLELGDSALYLCASSLIGHRGEETQYFGPGTRLLVL.

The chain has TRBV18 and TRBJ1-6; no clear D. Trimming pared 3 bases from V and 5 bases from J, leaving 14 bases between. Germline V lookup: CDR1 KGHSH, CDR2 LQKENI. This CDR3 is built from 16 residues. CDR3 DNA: TGTGCCAGCTCACCCAATTATTGGAGGGATAATTCACCCCTCCACTTT. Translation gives CASSPNYWRDNSPLHF.

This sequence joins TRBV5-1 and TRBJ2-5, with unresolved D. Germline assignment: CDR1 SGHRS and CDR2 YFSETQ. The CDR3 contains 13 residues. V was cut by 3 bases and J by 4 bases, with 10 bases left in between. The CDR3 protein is CASSSDLGETQYF. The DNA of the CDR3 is TGCGCCAGCAGCTCGGACCTCGGAGAGACCCAGTACTTC.

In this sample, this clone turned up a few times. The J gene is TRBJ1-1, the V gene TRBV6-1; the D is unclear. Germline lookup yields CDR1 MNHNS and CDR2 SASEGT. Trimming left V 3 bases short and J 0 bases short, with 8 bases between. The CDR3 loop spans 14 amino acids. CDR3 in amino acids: CASSDRALNTEAFF. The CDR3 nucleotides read TGTGCCAGCAGTGATCGGGCCCTGAACACTGAAGCTTTCTTT.

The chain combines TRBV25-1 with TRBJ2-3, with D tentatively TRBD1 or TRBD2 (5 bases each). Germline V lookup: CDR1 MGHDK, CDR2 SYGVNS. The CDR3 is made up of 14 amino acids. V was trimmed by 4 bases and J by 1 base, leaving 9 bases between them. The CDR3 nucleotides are TGTGCCAGCAGTGCCCGGGACGGCACAGATACGCAGTATTTT. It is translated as CASSARDGTDTQYF.

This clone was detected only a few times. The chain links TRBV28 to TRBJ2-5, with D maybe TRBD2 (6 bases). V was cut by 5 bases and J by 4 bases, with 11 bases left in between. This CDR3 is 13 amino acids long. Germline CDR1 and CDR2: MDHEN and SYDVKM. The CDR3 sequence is CASSPPAGETQYF. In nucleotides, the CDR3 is TGTGCCAGCAGTCCGCCAGCGGGAGAGACCCAGTACTTC.